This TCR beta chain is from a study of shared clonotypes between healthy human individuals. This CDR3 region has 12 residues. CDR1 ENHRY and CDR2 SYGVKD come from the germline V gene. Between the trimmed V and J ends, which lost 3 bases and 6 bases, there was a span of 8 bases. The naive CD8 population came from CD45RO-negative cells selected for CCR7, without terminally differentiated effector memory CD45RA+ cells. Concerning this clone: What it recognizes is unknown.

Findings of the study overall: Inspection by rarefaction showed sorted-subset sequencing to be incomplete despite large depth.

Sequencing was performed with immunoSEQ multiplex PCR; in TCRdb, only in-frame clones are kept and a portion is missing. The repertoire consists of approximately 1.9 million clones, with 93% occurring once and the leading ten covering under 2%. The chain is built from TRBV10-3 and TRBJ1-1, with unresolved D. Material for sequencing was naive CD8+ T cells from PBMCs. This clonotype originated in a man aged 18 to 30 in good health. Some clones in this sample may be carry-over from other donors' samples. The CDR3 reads CAISDGTAEAFF. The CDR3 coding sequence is TGTGCCATCAGTGACGGCACCGCTGAAGCTTTCTTT.